This section outlines one TCR beta chain sequence together with its context. Thyroid surgery was preceded by no treatment in any patient. The sample comes from a study of metastatic and nonmetastatic thyroid tumors. In the study overall: Malignant and benign thyroid patients had repertoires compared in peripheral blood and tumor or nodule tissue.

Trimming took off 0 bases at V and 8 bases at J, with 16 bases between the two ends. This CDR3 comprises 15 residues. The germline CDR1 and CDR2 sequences are DFQATT and SNEGSKA (reference sequence). Source study methods: To classify distant metastasis in papillary thyroid cancer, a model was built from CDR3 differences across clinicopathological groups. TCRdb re-analyzed the PCR reads through MiXCR. Here the V and J calls rest on TCRdb's processing, not on the authors' analysis. The table lists roughly 3,000 clones, roughly a quarter of them singletons. V gene TRBV20-1 combines with J gene TRBJ2-2, with D perhaps assigned TRBD1 or TRBD2 (5 bases each). Sequencing used tumor tissue. The clonotype originates from a female donor with papillary thyroid cancer or a benign thyroid nodule (not recorded which). Some clones in this sample may be carry-over from other donors' samples. CDR3 bases: TGCAGTGCTAGAGATGCTGGGGGAGATAATGGGGAGCTGTTTTTT. As protein: CSARDAGGDNGELFF.